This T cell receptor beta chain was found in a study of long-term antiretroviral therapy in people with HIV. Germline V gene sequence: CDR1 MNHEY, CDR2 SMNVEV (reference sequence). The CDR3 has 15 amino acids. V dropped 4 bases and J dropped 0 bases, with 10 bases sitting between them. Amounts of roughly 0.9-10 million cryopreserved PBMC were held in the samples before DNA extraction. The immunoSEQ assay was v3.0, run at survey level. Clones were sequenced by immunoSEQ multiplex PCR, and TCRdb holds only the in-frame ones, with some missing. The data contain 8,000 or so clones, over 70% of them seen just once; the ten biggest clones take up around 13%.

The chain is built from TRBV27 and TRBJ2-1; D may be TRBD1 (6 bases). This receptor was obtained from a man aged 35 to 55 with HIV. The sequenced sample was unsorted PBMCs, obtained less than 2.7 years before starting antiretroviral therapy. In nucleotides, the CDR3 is TGTGCCAGCAGTTCCCGACAGGTCTCCTACAATGAGCAGTTCTTC. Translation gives CASSSRQVSYNEQFF.